This TCR beta chain was documented in a study of blood T cell repertoires in COVID-19. Study context: The United States, Italy and Spain were the sources of the acute and convalescent COVID-19 samples.

This CDR3 contains 14 residues. The germline V gene has CDR1 SGHNT and CDR2 YYREEE (reference sequence). Trimming removed 0 bases from V and 7 bases from J, with 13 bases in between. In the original workflow: Scientists estimated how many nucleated cells there were by amplifying reference gene primers. The data were produced by immunoSEQ multiplex PCR, yet TCRdb's version contains in-frame clones alone and is incomplete. Clone size and the V and J calls come from that table; the DNA yielded D and trimming. The data hold some 250,000 clones, with 84% observed a single time. This sequence was found in a man aged 45-65 years with active or convalescent COVID-19. The V and J genes are TRBV5-4 and TRBJ1-1; D might be TRBD1 (5 bases). The material sequenced was peripheral blood. CDR3 DNA sequence: TGTGCCAGCAGCTTGGCCGGCAGGGCGAGTGAAGCTTTCTTT. It translates to CASSLAGRASEAFF.